The 14 T cell receptor beta chains listed next were all sequenced from one sample in a study of blood T cell repertoires in COVID-19. TCRdb keeps only in-frame clones here, not all; method: immunoSEQ multiplex PCR. Among some 190,000 clones listed, 75% to 80% were seen once. The sequencing input was peripheral blood. Receptor source: a woman in her forties or fifties with active or convalescent COVID-19.

The chain couples TRBV6-2 or TRBV6-3 to TRBJ1-6; 7 bases align to TRBD1. This CDR3 has 15 residues. Germline CDR1 reads MNHEY; CDR2 reads SVGEGT. J was trimmed by 10 bases and V by 2 bases; bases with no gene match: 8. The CDR3 nucleotides read TGTGCCAGCAGTTACGATGGGACAGTAAGGTCACCCCTCCACTTT. Amino acid sequence: CASSYDGTVRSPLHF.

J is TRBJ2-7 and V is TRBV27, with 12 bases identical to TRBD2. The CDR3 contains 14 residues. Germline V CDR1 and CDR2: MNHEY, SMNVEV (reference sequence). V dropped 7 bases and J dropped 6; count of bases not matched to a gene: 7. CDR3 sequence reads: CASMLAGGPGEQYF. As DNA, the CDR3 is TGTGCCAGCATGCTAGCGGGGGGGCCCGGCGAGCAGTACTTC.

The V and J genes are TRBV2 and TRBJ1-2; no reliable D call. Germline V gives CDR1 SNHLY, CDR2 FYNNEI. V was pared by 8 bases and J by 8 bases, with 12 bases between. The CDR3 contains 11 residues. CDR3: CASDGGGGYTF. CDR3 nucleotides: TGTGCCAGCGACGGCGGCGGCGGCTACACCTTC.

The chain combines TRBV9 with TRBJ2-3; TRBD2 aligns across 9 bases. Germline CDR1 and CDR2: SGDLS and YYNGEE. V was pared by 4 bases and J by 1 base, with 10 bases of the junction left unmatched. The CDR3 runs 17 residues. The CDR3: CASSHEVAGARTDTQYF. Here the CDR3 DNA reads TGTGCCAGCAGCCATGAGGTAGCGGGGGCCCGCACAGATACGCAGTATTTT.

The chain couples TRBV5-4 to TRBJ1-2; no definite D call. Germline values: CDR1 SGHNT, CDR2 YYREEE (reference sequence). Deletions cut 0 bases from V and 7 bases from J, with 19 bases between. This CDR3 comprises 16 residues. CDR3 amino acids: CASSLDQDPALGGYTF. The CDR3 DNA reads as TGTGCCAGCAGCTTGGATCAGGATCCCGCCTTAGGTGGCTACACCTTC.

CDR3 DNA: TGCAGTGCTATTGAAAGCGTCTTGAGGAACACCCTCCACTTT. It specifies CSAIESVLRNTLHF. The rearrangement uses TRBV20-1 and TRBJ1-6; D is undetermined. V was cut by 4 bases and J by 14 bases, with 21 bases left in between. Germline values: CDR1 DFQATT, CDR2 SNEGSKA (reference sequence). The CDR3 runs to 14 residues.

The chain is built from TRBV28 and TRBJ1-1, with 11 bases that match TRBD1. Germline V gene lookup returns CDR1 MDHEN and CDR2 SYDVKM. This CDR3 comprises 14 residues. V shed 2 bases, J shed 5 bases, and the junction held 1 base outside the gene matches. The CDR3 loop reads CASSLRDRGTEAFF. The CDR3, as DNA: TGTGCCAGCAGTTTAAGGGACAGGGGGACTGAAGCTTTCTTT.

This chain joins TRBV19 and TRBJ2-6; weak D call: TRBD1 (5 bases). CDR3 length equals 16 residues. CDR1 LNHDA and CDR2 SQIVND come from the germline V gene (reference sequence). Trimming pared 7 bases from V and 4 bases from J, leaving 17 bases between. CDR3 in amino acids: CASKARELSGANVLTF. CDR3 in DNA: TGTGCCAGTAAAGCCAGGGAATTGTCGGGGGCCAACGTCCTGACTTTC. Full variable domain (outside the CDR3, taken from reference TRBV19 and TRBJ2-6): DGGITQSPKYLFRKEGQNVTLSCEQNLNHDAMYWYRQDPGQGLRLIYYSQIVNDFQKGDIAEGYSVSREKKESFPLTVTSAQKNPTAFYLCASKARELSGANVLTFGAGSRLTVL.

The chain links TRBV27 to TRBJ2-3; 10 nucleotides align to TRBD2. Unmatched junction bases numbered 0, after V lost 6 bases and J lost 6 bases. The CDR3 contains 12 residues. CDR1 MNHEY and CDR2 SMNVEV come from the germline V gene (reference sequence). The DNA for the CDR3 is TGTGCCAGCAGAGCGGGGGGGGATACGCAGTATTTT. As protein: CASRAGGDTQYF.

The chain links TRBV28 to TRBJ1-5, with TRBD1 identical over 8 bases. The CDR3 has 14 amino acids. The J segment lost 7 bases and the V segment lost 3 bases, leaving 5 bases of the junction unmatched. Germline assignment: CDR1 MDHEN and CDR2 SYDVKM. CDR3 nucleotide sequence: TGTGCCAGCAGTTTGGCCACAGGGGGACAGCCCCAGCATTTT. It translates to CASSLATGGQPQHF. The whole variable domain, filled in from reference TRBV28 and TRBJ1-5, reads DVKVTQSSRYLVKRTGEKVFLECVQDMDHENMFWYRQDPGLGLRLIYFSYDVKMKEKGDIPEGYSVSREKKERFSLILESASTNQTSMYLCASSLATGGQPQHFGDGTRLSIL.

V usage is TRBV4-1 and J usage is TRBJ1-2, with D possibly matching TRBD1 (5 bases). The CDR3 consists of 14 residues. CDR1 is MGHRA and CDR2 is YSYEKL in the germline V gene. V was clipped by 0 bases and J by 6 bases, with 11 bases between them. The CDR3 sequence: CASSQDSREDGYTF. CDR3 sequence (DNA): TGCGCCAGCAGCCAAGATTCCAGGGAGGATGGCTACACCTTC.

This chain links TRBV4-3 with TRBJ1-4, with 12 bases fitting TRBD1. The CDR3 sequence is 16 residues long. V trimming: 6 bases; J trimming: 8 bases; junction bases outside the gene matches: 10. CDR1 is LGHNA and CDR2 is YSLEER in the germline V gene. The CDR3 sequence: CASSRDRGRGNEKLFF. In DNA form, the CDR3 reads TGCGCCAGCAGTAGGGACAGGGGGCGAGGTAACGAAAAACTGTTTTTT.

The chain joins TRBV4-1 to TRBJ1-2; no firm D call. V was pared by 0 bases and J by 8 bases, with 16 bases between. The CDR3 totals 15 residues. In germline, CDR1 is MGHRA, CDR2 YSYEKL. The CDR3 sequence: CASSQDRGSGLGYTF. CDR3 nucleotide sequence: TGCGCCAGCAGCCAAGATCGGGGTTCGGGCCTCGGCTACACCTTC.

The chain joins TRBV7-8 to TRBJ2-7; weak D call: TRBD2 (5 bases). CDR1 and CDR2 (germline): SGHVS, FQNEAQ. The CDR3 totals 13 residues. V shed 5 bases and J shed 0 bases, with 8 bases lying between them. CDR3 nucleotide sequence: TGTGCCAGCAGCCCGGACTTCTCCTACGAGCAGTACTTC. Its protein is CASSPDFSYEQYF.